Following are 18 T cell receptor beta chains from one sample sequenced in a study of T cell changes during pregnancy in multiple sclerosis. The assay was immunoSEQ multiplex PCR, and TCRdb's table has in-frame clones only and misses some. The sample holds 45,000 to 55,000 clones; roughly 90% are singletons and the top ten take approximately 0.15%. The sample consisted of CD4+ T cells from peripheral blood mononuclear cells, taken after pregnancy. These receptors were collected from a female donor in good health, enrolled as a control in a pregnancy study.

This clone was counted once. The V gene is TRBV4-1, the J gene TRBJ1-1, with a weak D call TRBD1 (5 bases). The CDR3 consists of 17 residues. The germline CDR1 and CDR2 sequences are MGHRA and YSYEKL. Trimming took 1 base from V and 1 from J, leaving 16 bases between them. CDR3 in amino acids: CASSQGVTGRGNTEAFF. The CDR3 coding sequence is TGCGCCAGCAGCCAAGGGGTCACAGGAAGGGGGAACACTGAAGCTTTCTTT.

This rearrangement joins TRBV5-4 to TRBJ1-1; a possible D gene is TRBD1 (5 bases). V lost 1 base, J lost 1 base, and 8 bases lay in between. The CDR3 consists of 14 residues. The germline V gene encodes CDR1 SGHNT and CDR2 YYREEE (reference sequence). The CDR3 sequence is CASSLLQANTEAFF. The CDR3 DNA sequence: TGTGCCAGCAGCTTGTTACAGGCGAACACTGAAGCTTTCTTT.

This rearrangement joins TRBV7-6 to TRBJ2-1, with 9 positions matching TRBD2. V trimming: 5 bases; J trimming: 8 bases; junction bases outside the gene matches: 10. CDR3 length: 15 amino acids. Germline V lookup: CDR1 SGHVS, CDR2 FNYEAQ. The CDR3 loop reads CASSSYSGGWDEQFF. The CDR3 DNA sequence: TGTGCCAGCAGCAGCTATAGCGGGGGATGGGATGAGCAGTTCTTC. The full variable domain, completed using reference TRBV7-6 and TRBJ2-1, is GAGVSQSPRYKVTKRGQDVALRCDPISGHVSLYWYRQALGQGPEFLTYFNYEAQQDKSGLPNDRFSAERPEGSISTLTIQRTEQRDSAMYRCASSSYSGGWDEQFFGPGTRLTVL.

The chain employs TRBV7-3 and TRBJ1-1; D ambiguous. The germline gives CDR1 SGHTA, CDR2 FQGTGA. Deletions cut 6 bases from V and 2 bases from J, with 10 bases between. The CDR3 runs 13 residues. The CDR3 nucleotides are TGTGCCAGCAGAGTCGGGTTTAACACTGAAGCTTTCTTT. As protein: CASRVGFNTEAFF.

This chain links TRBV7-2 with TRBJ2-7, with 10 positions matching TRBD1. This CDR3 contains 16 residues. Germline CDR1 SGHTA, CDR2 FQGNSA. After removal of 1 base from V and 3 bases from J, the junction contained 6 bases not matched to a gene. The CDR3: CASSLGTGGKNYEQYF. In DNA form, the CDR3 reads TGTGCCAGCAGCTTAGGGACAGGGGGAAAGAACTACGAGCAGTACTTC.

This CDR3 reads CASSFDRETQYF. The CDR3 DNA sequence: TGTGCCAGCAGTTTTGACAGGGAGACCCAGTACTTC. V gene TRBV28 combines with J gene TRBJ2-5; weak D call: TRBD1 (6 bases). Germline assignment: CDR1 MDHEN and CDR2 SYDVKM. V was clipped by 3 bases and J by 5 bases, with 7 bases between them. This CDR3 region has 12 residues.

The chain carries TRBV28 and TRBJ1-5; 8 positions agree with TRBD1. Trimming at V came to 5 bases and at J to 0 bases, leaving 3 bases not matched to a gene. CDR1 MDHEN and CDR2 SYDVKM come from the germline V gene. The length of the CDR3 is 15 residues. CDR3 in amino acids: CASSQQGVSNQPQHF. CDR3 bases: TGTGCCAGCAGTCAACAGGGGGTTAGCAATCAGCCCCAGCATTTT.

The rearrangement links TRBV18 to TRBJ2-2; D may be TRBD2 (7 bases). Germline loops: CDR1 KGHSH, CDR2 LQKENI. V lost 3 bases and J 4 bases, leaving 15 bases between the germline ends. The CDR3 has 16 residues. CDR3 coding DNA: TGTGCCAGCTCACCCGGACTGGCGGGGGCCACCGGGGAGCTGTTTTTT. Amino acids: CASSPGLAGATGELFF.

This chain uses TRBV7-8 with TRBJ1-2; 8 nucleotides line up with TRBD1. Trimming took 1 base from V and 1 from J; bases not matched to a gene: 5. This CDR3 spans 16 amino acids. In germline, CDR1 is SGHVS, CDR2 FQNEAQ. The CDR3 is CASSLGSGGINYGYTF. The CDR3 nucleotides read TGTGCCAGCAGCTTAGGGTCAGGGGGCATTAACTATGGCTACACCTTC.

V and J are TRBV5-1 and TRBJ1-3; the match to TRBD1 covers 7 bases. CDR1 SGHRS and CDR2 YFSETQ come from the germline V gene. The CDR3 runs to 14 residues. The trim removed 4 bases at V and 2 bases at J, leaving 3 bases unmatched. CDR3 nucleotides: TGCGCCAGCAGCAACGGGACAGCTGGAAACACCATATATTTT. This sequence encodes CASSNGTAGNTIYF.

A few counts support this clone. The chain recombines TRBV4-1 with TRBJ1-1, with 9 bases that match TRBD1. Germline lookup yields CDR1 MGHRA and CDR2 YSYEKL. The CDR3 length is 13 residues. Trimming removed 2 bases from V and 6 bases from J; junction bases left unmatched: 1. CDR3 coding DNA: TGCGCCAGCAGCCAACGGACAGGGGCTGAAGCTTTCTTT. This gives the protein CASSQRTGAEAFF.

The V gene is TRBV6-1, the J gene TRBJ1-6; perhaps TRBD1 as D (5 bases). This CDR3 has 13 amino acids. Trimming took 9 bases from V and 6 from J, leaving 12 bases between them. The germline CDR1 and CDR2 sequences are MNHNS and SASEGT. The CDR3 nucleotides are TGTGCCAGTTTCGACAGAGCTAATTCACCCCTCCACTTT. Protein: CASFDRANSPLHF.

The chain carries TRBV6-1 and TRBJ1-6; 10 positions agree with TRBD1. Germline lookup yields CDR1 MNHNS and CDR2 SASEGT. Trimming took 6 bases from V and 9 from J; bases not matched to a gene: 8. CDR3 length equals 15 residues. The CDR3, as DNA: TGTGCCAGCAGGAGTCCGGGACAGGGGATTTCACCCCTCCACTTT. Translated, it gives CASRSPGQGISPLHF.

A few counts support this clone. Here the CDR3 DNA reads TGTGCCAGCAGGGACAGGGGGATTGGCTACACCTTC. Protein product: CASRDRGIGYTF. V and J are TRBV28 and TRBJ1-2; 10 bases match TRBD1. The germline gives CDR1 MDHEN, CDR2 SYDVKM. The CDR3 totals 12 residues. The V segment lost 6 bases and the J segment 7 bases; nucleotides outside the gene matches: 2.

The chain has TRBV18 and TRBJ2-1, with 10 bases that match TRBD2. Germline V gene sequence: CDR1 KGHSH, CDR2 LQKENI. The CDR3 is made up of 13 amino acids. V was pared by 2 bases and J by 14 bases, with 6 bases of the junction left unmatched. CDR3 bases: TGTGCCAGCTCACCAAACCCTCTAGCGGGGGAGTTCTTC. It encodes CASSPNPLAGEFF.

This clone was counted once. The chain has TRBV11-2 and TRBJ2-5; D is possibly TRBD2 (6 bases). Germline CDR1 SGHAT, CDR2 FQNNGV. Trimming cost V 1 base and J 5 bases, with 8 bases left between them. The CDR3 contains 13 residues. CDR3 nucleotides: TGTGCCAGCAGCTTAGGCGGGAAGGAGACCCAGTACTTC. This codes for CASSLGGKETQYF.

This chain uses TRBV28 with TRBJ1-2; D not certain. The CDR3 consists of 12 residues. The ends were cut back, 6 bases at V and 2 bases at J, with 7 bases in the middle. Germline V gives CDR1 MDHEN, CDR2 SYDVKM. In DNA, the CDR3 is TGTGCCAGCAGGGGCTTAAACTATGGCTACACCTTC. This sequence encodes CASRGLNYGYTF.

The CDR3 nucleotides read TGTGCCAGCAGGTTGGGGGGTAGGTTGGACACTGAAGCTTTCTTT. It specifies CASRLGGRLDTEAFF. The rearrangement joins TRBV6-5 to TRBJ1-1; TRBD1 is a possible D gene (5 bases). The CDR3 is 15 amino acids. CDR1 and CDR2 (germline): MNHEY, SVGAGI. Trimming cost V 6 bases and J 3 bases, with 17 bases left between them.